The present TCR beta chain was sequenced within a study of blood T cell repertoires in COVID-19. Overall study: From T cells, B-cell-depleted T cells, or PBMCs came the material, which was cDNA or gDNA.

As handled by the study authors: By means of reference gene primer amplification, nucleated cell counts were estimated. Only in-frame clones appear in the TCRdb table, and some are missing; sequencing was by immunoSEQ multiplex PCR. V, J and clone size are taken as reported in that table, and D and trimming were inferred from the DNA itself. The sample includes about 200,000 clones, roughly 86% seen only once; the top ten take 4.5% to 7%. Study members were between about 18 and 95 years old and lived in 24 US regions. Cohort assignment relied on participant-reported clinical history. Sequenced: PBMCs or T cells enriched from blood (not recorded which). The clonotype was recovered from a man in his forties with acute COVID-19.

The CDR3 coding sequence is TGTGCCAGCAGTCTAGCCGGAGACACCATATATTTT. Amino acids: CASSLAGDTIYF. J is TRBJ1-3 and V is TRBV11-2; D is uncertain. Looked up from germline, CDR1 is SGHAT and CDR2 is FQNNGV. V was clipped by 6 bases and J by 8 bases, with 11 bases between them. This CDR3 is built from 12 residues. Full variable domain (missing parts from reference TRBV11-2 and TRBJ1-3): EAGVAQSPRYKIIEKRQSVAFWCNPISGHATLYWYQQILGQGPKLLIQFQNNGVVDDSQLPKDRFSAERLKGVDSTLKIQPAKLEDSAVYLCASSLAGDTIYFGEGSWLTVV.